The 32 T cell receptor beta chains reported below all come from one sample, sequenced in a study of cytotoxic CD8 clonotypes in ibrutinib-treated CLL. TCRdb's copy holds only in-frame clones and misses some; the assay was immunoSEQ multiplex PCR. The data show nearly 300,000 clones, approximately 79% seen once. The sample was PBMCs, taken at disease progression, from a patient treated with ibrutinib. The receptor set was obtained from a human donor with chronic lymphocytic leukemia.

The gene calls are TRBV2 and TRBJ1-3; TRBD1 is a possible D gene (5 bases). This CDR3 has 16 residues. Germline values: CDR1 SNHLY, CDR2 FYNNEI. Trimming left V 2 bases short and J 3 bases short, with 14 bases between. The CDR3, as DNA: TGTGCCAGCAGTGAAAGGCAGGCCGGGGGTGGAAACACCATATATTTT. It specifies CASSERQAGGGNTIYF.

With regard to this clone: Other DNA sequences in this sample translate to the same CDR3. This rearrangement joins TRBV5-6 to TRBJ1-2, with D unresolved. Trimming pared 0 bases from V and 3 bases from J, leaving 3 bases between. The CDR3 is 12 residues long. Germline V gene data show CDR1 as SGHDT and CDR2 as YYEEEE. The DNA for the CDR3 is TGTGCCAGCAGCTTGGCAGACTATGGCTACACCTTC. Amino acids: CASSLADYGYTF.

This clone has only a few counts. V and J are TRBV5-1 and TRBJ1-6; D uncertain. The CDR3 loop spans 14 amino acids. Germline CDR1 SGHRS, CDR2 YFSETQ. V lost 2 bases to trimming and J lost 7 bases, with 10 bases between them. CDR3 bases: TGCGCCAGCAGCTTAATAGACTGGAATTCACCCCTCCACTTT. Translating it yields CASSLIDWNSPLHF.

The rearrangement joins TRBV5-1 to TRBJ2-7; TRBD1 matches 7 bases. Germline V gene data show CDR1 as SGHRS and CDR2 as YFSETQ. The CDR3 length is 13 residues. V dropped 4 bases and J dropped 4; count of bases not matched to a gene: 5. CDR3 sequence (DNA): TGCGCCAGCAGCCGGGGACAGCTATACGAGCAGTACTTC. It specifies CASSRGQLYEQYF.

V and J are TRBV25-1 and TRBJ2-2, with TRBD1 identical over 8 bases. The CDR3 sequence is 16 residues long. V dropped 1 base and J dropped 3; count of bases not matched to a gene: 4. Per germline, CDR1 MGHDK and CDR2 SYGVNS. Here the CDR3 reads CASSEWTGKDTGELFF. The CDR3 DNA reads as TGTGCCAGCAGTGAATGGACAGGGAAGGACACCGGGGAGCTGTTTTTT.

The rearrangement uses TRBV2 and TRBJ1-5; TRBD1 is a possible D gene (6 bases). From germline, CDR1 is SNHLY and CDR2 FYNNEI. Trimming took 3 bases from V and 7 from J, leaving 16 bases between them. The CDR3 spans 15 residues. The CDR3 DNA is TGTGCCAGCAGTGATCTCGGGGGGGGCTGGCAGCCCCAGCATTTT. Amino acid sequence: CASSDLGGGWQPQHF.

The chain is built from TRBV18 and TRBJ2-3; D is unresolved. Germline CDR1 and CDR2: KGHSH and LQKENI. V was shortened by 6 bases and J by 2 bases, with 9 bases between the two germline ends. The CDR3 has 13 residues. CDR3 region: CASSSATTDTQYF. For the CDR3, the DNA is TGTGCCAGCTCCTCGGCAACCACAGATACGCAGTATTTT. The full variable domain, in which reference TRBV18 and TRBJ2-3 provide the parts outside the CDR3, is NAGVMQNPRHLVRRRGQEARLRCSPMKGHSHVYWYRQLPEEGLKFMVYLQKENIIDESGMPKERFSAEFPKEGPSILRIQQVVRGDSAAYFCASSSATTDTQYFGPGTRLTVL.

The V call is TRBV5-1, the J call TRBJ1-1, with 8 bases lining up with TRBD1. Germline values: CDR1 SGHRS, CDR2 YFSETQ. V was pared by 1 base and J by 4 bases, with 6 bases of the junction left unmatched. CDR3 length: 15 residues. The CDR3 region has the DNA TGCGCCAGCAGCTTGATTGGAACAGGGGGCACTGAAGCTTTCTTT. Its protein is CASSLIGTGGTEAFF.

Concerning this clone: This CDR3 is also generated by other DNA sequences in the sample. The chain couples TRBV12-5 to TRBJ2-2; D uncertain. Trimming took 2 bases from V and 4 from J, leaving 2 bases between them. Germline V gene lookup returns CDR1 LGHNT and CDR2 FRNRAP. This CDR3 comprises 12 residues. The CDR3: CASGLSTGELFF. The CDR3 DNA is TGTGCTAGTGGTTTGTCCACCGGGGAGCTGTTTTTT.

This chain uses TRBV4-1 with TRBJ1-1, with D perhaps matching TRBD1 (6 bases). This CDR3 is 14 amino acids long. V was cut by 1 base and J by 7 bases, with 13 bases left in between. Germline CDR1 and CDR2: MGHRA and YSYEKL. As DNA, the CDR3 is TGCGCCAGCAGCCAAGTGGGCAGGGGCAATGAAGCTTTCTTT. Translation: CASSQVGRGNEAFF.

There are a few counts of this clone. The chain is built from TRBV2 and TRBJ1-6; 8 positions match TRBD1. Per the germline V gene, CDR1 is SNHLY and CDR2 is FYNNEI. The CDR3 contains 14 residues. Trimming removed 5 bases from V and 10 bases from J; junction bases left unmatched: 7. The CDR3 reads CASSRTGLGSPLHF. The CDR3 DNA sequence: TGTGCCAGCAGTCGGACAGGGTTAGGGTCACCCCTCCACTTT.

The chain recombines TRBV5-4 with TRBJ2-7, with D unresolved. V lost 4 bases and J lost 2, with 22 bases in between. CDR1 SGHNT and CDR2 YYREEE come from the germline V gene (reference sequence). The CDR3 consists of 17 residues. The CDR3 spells CASSHPTAAASTYEQYF. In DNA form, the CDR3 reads TGTGCCAGCAGCCACCCCACGGCGGCCGCTTCAACCTACGAGCAGTACTTC. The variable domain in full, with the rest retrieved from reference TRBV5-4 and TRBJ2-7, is ETGVTQSPTHLIKTRGQQVTLRCSSQSGHNTVSWYQQALGQGPQFIFQYYREEENGRGNFPPRFSGLQFPNYSSELNVNALELDDSALYLCASSHPTAAASTYEQYFGPGTRLTVT.

CDR3 protein: CASSLGSGRVGDTQYF. CDR3 nucleotide sequence: TGTGCCAGCAGCTTGGGTAGCGGGAGGGTTGGAGATACGCAGTATTTT. V and J are TRBV5-4 and TRBJ2-3; 11 bases line up with TRBD2. Germline-derived CDR1 and CDR2 are SGHNT and YYREEE (reference sequence). V lost 0 bases, J lost 5 bases, and 5 bases stayed unmatched. The CDR3 has 16 residues.

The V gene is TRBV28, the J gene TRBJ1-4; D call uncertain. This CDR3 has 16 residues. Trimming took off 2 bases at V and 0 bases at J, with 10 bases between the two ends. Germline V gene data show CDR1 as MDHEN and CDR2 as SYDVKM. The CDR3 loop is CASSLAGLATNEKLFF. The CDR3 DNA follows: TGTGCCAGCAGTTTAGCGGGTCTTGCAACTAATGAAAAACTGTTTTTT.

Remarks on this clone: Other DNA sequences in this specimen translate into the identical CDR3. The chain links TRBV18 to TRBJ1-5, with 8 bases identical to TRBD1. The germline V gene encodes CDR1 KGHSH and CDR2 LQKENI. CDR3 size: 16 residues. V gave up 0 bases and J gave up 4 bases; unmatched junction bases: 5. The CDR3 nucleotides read TGTGCCAGCTCACCACCCGGACAGGGTGGGAATCAGCCCCAGCATTTT. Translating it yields CASSPPGQGGNQPQHF.

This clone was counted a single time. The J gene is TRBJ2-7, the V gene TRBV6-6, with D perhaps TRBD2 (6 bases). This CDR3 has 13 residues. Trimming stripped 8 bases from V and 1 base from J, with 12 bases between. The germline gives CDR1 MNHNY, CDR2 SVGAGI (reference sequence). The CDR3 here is CASGTTRSYEQYF. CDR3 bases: TGTGCCAGCGGAACGACTAGATCCTACGAGCAGTACTTC.

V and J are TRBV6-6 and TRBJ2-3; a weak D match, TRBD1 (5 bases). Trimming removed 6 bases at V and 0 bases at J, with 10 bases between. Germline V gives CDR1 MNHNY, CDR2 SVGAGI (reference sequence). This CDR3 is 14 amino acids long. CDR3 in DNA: TGTGCCAGCAGGAACCCAGGGAGCACAGATACGCAGTATTTT. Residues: CASRNPGSTDTQYF.

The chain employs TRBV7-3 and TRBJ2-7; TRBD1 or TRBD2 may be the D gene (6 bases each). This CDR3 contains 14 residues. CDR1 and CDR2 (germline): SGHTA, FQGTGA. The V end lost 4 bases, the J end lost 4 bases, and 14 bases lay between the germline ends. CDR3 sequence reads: CASSSRGGQYEQYF. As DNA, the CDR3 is TGTGCCAGCAGCTCCAGAGGGGGGCAATACGAGCAGTACTTC.

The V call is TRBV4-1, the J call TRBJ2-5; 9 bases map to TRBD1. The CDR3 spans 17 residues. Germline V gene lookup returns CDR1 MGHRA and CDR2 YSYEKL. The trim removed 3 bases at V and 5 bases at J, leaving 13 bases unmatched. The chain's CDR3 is CASSQPGTGFKGETQYF. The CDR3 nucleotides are TGCGCCAGCAGCCAGCCCGGGACAGGGTTCAAGGGGGAGACCCAGTACTTC.

The CDR3 DNA reads as TGCGCCAGCAGCCAAGATGACGTAGGGGGCTACGAGCAGTACTTC. Its translation: CASSQDDVGGYEQYF. The chain carries TRBV4-3 and TRBJ2-7; D might be TRBD1 (6 bases). V lost 0 bases and J lost 3, with 12 bases in between. CDR1 is LGHNA, CDR2 YSLEER, per germline. This CDR3 has 15 residues.

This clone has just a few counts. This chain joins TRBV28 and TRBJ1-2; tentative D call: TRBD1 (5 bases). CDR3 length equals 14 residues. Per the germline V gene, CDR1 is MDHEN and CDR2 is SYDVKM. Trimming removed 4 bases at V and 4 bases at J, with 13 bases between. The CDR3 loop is CASSSSRDLYGYTF. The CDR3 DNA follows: TGTGCCAGCAGTTCGTCCCGGGACCTCTATGGCTACACCTTC.

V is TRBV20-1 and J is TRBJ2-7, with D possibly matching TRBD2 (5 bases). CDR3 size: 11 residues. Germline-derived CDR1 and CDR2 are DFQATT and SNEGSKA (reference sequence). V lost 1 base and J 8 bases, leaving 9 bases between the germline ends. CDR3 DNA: TGCAGTGCTAGAGCCGGGGATAAGCAGTACTTC. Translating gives CSARAGDKQYF.

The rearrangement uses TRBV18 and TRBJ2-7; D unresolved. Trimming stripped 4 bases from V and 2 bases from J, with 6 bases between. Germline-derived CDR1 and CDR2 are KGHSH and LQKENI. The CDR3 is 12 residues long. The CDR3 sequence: CASSHTTYEQYF. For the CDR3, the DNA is TGTGCCAGCTCACACACGACCTACGAGCAGTACTTC. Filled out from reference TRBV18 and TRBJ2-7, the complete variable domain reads NAGVMQNPRHLVRRRGQEARLRCSPMKGHSHVYWYRQLPEEGLKFMVYLQKENIIDESGMPKERFSAEFPKEGPSILRIQQVVRGDSAAYFCASSHTTYEQYFGPGTRLTVT.

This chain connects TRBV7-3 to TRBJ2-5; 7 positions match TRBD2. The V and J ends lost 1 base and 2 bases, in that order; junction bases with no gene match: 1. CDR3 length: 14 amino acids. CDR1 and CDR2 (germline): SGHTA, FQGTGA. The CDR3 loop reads CASSLKGGQETQYF. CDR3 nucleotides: TGTGCCAGCAGCTTAAAGGGAGGGCAAGAGACCCAGTACTTC.

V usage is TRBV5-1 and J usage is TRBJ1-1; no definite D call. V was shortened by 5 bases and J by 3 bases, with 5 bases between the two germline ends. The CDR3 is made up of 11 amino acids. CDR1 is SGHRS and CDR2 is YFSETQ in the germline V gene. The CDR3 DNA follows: TGCGCCAGCAGGGTGGACACTGAAGCTTTCTTT. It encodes CASRVDTEAFF.

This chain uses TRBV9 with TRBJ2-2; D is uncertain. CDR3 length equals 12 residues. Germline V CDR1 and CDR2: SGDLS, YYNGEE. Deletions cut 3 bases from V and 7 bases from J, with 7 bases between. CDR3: CASSATGGELFF. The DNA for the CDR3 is TGTGCCAGCAGCGCGACGGGCGGGGAGCTGTTTTTT.

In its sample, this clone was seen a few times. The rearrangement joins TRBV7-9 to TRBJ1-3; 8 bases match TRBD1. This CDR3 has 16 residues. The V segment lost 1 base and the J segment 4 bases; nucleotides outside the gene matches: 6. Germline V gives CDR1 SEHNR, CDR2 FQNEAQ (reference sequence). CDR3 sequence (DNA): TGTGCCAGCAGCTTAGGGCGCAGGGGGCAAGGAAACACCATATATTTT. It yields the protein CASSLGRRGQGNTIYF.

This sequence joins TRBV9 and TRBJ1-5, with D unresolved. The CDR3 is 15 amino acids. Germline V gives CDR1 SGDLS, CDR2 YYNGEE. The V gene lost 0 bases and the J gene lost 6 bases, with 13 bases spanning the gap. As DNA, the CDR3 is TGTGCCAGCAGCGTAGGGCCAGCCCGGGGTCAGCCCCAGCATTTT. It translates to CASSVGPARGQPQHF. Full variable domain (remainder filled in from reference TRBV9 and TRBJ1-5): DSGVTQTPKHLITATGQRVTLRCSPRSGDLSVYWYQQSLDQGLQFLIQYYNGEERAKGNILERFSAQQFPDLHSELNLSSLELGDSALYFCASSVGPARGQPQHFGDGTRLSIL.

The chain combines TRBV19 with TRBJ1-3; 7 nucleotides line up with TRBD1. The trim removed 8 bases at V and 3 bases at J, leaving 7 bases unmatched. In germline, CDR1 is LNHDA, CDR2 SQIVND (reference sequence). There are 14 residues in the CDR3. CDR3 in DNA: TGTGCCAGTTCTCAGGGACAGAATGGAAACACCATATATTTT. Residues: CASSQGQNGNTIYF.

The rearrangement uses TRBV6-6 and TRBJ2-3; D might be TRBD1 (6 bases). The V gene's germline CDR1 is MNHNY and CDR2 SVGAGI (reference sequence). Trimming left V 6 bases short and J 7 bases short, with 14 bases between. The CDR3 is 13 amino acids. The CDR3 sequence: CASRSTGTYTQYF. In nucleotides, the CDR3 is TGTGCCAGCAGATCAACAGGGACCTATACGCAGTATTTT.

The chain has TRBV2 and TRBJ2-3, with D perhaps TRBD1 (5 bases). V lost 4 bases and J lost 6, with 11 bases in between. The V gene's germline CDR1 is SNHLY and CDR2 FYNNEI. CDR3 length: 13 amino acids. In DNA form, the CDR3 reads TGTGCCAGCAGTGTAACACAGGACGATACGCAGTATTTT. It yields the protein CASSVTQDDTQYF.

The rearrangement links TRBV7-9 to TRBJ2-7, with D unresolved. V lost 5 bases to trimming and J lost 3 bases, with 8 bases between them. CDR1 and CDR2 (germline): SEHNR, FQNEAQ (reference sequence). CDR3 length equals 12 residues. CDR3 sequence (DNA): TGTGCCAGCAGCCGGGCTTTCTACGAGCAGTACTTC. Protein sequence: CASSRAFYEQYF. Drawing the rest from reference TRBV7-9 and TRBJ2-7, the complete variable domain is DTGVSQNPRHKITKRGQNVTFRCDPISEHNRLYWYRQTLGQGPEFLTYFQNEAQLEKSRLLSDRFSAERPKGSFSTLEIQRTEQGDSAMYLCASSRAFYEQYFGPGTRLTVT.